This T cell receptor (beta chain) is drawn from a study of naive and memory T cell subsets. Regarding the study as a whole: In naive cells, over 85% of TCR sequences were seen only once. Between naive and memory subsets, TCR abundance power law exponents differed. Findings for naive and memory subsets could not be checked against ground truth. A few larger clonotypes appeared in naive repertoires, especially CD8, possibly memory cells re-expressing CD45RA.

Four subsets defined by CD45RA and CD27 were sorted after CD3, CD4, CD8 and live/dead staining. Both TRBC1 and TRBC2 were covered by a beta constant-region primer of two equimolar oligonucleotides. Nested alpha and beta constant-region primers with the SP2 primer drove four PCR rounds on ligated cDNA. Each CDR3 protein gets one entry after TCRdb re-called the UMI-ligation and nested PCR reads with MiXCR. The table shows around 140,000 distinct CDR3 sequences, with 15% to 20% occurring only once. The table lists this clonotype with a count of one. Its antigen remains unknown. This clonotype was sampled from a human donor in good health. The sequenced material came from naive CD8+ T cells from blood.

CDR3 coding DNA: TGTGCCAGTAGTATGTCGGAAAATAGCAATCAGCCCCAGCATTTT. This encodes CASSMSENSNQPQHF. This rearrangement joins TRBV19 to TRBJ1-5; D call uncertain. This CDR3 is built from 15 residues. Germline CDR1 reads LNHDA; CDR2 reads SQIVND (reference sequence). V was cut by 3 bases and J by 0 bases, with 9 bases left in between. The entire variable domain, with the rest obtained from reference TRBV19 and TRBJ1-5, is as follows: DGGITQSPKYLFRKEGQNVTLSCEQNLNHDAMYWYRQDPGQGLRLIYYSQIVNDFQKGDIAEGYSVSREKKESFPLTVTSAQKNPTAFYLCASSMSENSNQPQHFGDGTRLSIL.